A single sample gave rise to the 26 T cell receptor beta chains below, sequenced in a study of T cells in localized non-small cell lung cancer. Profiled with immunoSEQ multiplex PCR; TCRdb holds only in-frame clones, not every one. This table has 60,000 or so clones, roughly 80% appearing once. Sample: PBMCs, taken before any cancer treatment. These receptor sequences come from a man aged 40 to 70 with stage II lung adenocarcinoma.

This chain links TRBV30 with TRBJ1-2; a possible D gene is TRBD1 (6 bases). The CDR3 runs 12 residues. Germline CDR1 GTSNPN, CDR2 SVGIG (reference sequence). Trimming left V 0 bases short and J 8 bases short, with 10 bases between. DNA of the CDR3: TGTGCCTGGAGTGTACTGGGGGGCGGCTACACCTTC. Translation gives CAWSVLGGGYTF.

The chain carries TRBV11-3 and TRBJ2-3; D may be TRBD1 or TRBD2 (5 bases each). V shed 1 base and J shed 2 bases, with 10 bases lying between them. The CDR3 has 15 amino acids. Germline V gives CDR1 SGHNT, CDR2 YENEEA. The CDR3 loop reads CASSLVWGSTDTQYF. CDR3 bases: TGTGCCAGCAGCTTAGTCTGGGGGTCCACAGATACGCAGTATTTT.

This clone was seen many times. The rearrangement uses TRBV4-1 and TRBJ2-2, with D uncertain. Trimming took off 0 bases at V and 8 bases at J, with 13 bases between the two ends. From germline, CDR1 is MGHRA and CDR2 YSYEKL. This CDR3 is 15 amino acids long. For the CDR3, the DNA is TGCGCCAGCAGCCAAGATGCGGTAGTCTCAGGGGAGCTGTTTTTT. Translated: CASSQDAVVSGELFF.

The chain carries TRBV28 and TRBJ1-2; weak D call: TRBD1 (6 bases). CDR3 length: 14 amino acids. Germline V gives CDR1 MDHEN, CDR2 SYDVKM. V shed 8 bases and J shed 0 bases, with 13 bases lying between them. The CDR3 DNA reads as TGTGCCAGCGCACAAGGGGGGGCTAACTATGGCTACACCTTC. Protein sequence: CASAQGGANYGYTF.

The V call is TRBV16, the J call TRBJ2-7, with D possibly being TRBD1 (6 bases). This CDR3 has 15 residues. V lost 4 bases, J lost 0 bases, and 13 bases lay in between. Looked up from germline, CDR1 is KGHSY and CDR2 is FQNENV. For the CDR3, the DNA is TGTGCCAGCAGCCGAGGACAGACAAGCTCCTACGAGCAGTACTTC. This translates into CASSRGQTSSYEQYF.

The genes are TRBV21-1 and TRBJ2-7; the D call in the table, TRBD1, was not verified against the DNA. TRBV21-1 is noted as a pseudogene. The CDR3 is 16 residues long. CDR3 bases: TGTGCCAGCAGCAAATTAGGACAGGGGGGATCCTACGAGCAGTACTTC. This codes for CASSKLGQGGSYEQYF.

The chain's CDR3 is CASSLPPSGLREKLFF. The DNA for the CDR3 is TGTGCCAGCAGTTTACCCCCATCAGGCTTAAGGGAAAAACTGTTTTTT. The rearrangement links TRBV28 to TRBJ1-4; D gene ambiguous. Germline V gives CDR1 MDHEN, CDR2 SYDVKM. This CDR3 has 16 residues. The germline V and J ends were trimmed by 2 bases and 8 bases, with 18 bases remaining between them.

V is TRBV19 and J is TRBJ1-1, with 7 bases fitting TRBD1. This CDR3 has 16 residues. The V segment lost 0 bases and the J segment 6 bases; nucleotides outside the gene matches: 10. Per the germline V gene, CDR1 is LNHDA and CDR2 is SQIVND (reference sequence). The chain's CDR3 is CASSIDLKGARAEAFF. The CDR3 coding sequence is TGTGCCAGTAGTATAGATCTTAAGGGGGCGAGAGCTGAAGCTTTCTTT. Looking up the rest from reference TRBV19 and TRBJ1-1 gives the full variable domain: DGGITQSPKYLFRKEGQNVTLSCEQNLNHDAMYWYRQDPGQGLRLIYYSQIVNDFQKGDIAEGYSVSREKKESFPLTVTSAQKNPTAFYLCASSIDLKGARAEAFFGQGTRLTVV.

The J gene is TRBJ2-1, the V gene TRBV7-2; 10 nucleotides match TRBD2. The germline V gene has CDR1 SGHTA and CDR2 FQGNSA. The CDR3 runs to 15 residues. Germline trimming cut 2 bases from V and 4 bases from J; bases unmatched to any gene: 2. This CDR3 is CASSLRAGGYNEQFF. CDR3 nucleotide sequence: TGTGCCAGCAGCTTAAGAGCGGGAGGGTACAATGAGCAGTTCTTC.

The chain is built from TRBV14 and TRBJ1-2; D remains unclear. The CDR3 loop spans 15 amino acids. Germline V lookup: CDR1 SGHDN, CDR2 FVKESK. V was shortened by 0 bases and J by 4 bases, with 12 bases between the two germline ends. In DNA form, the CDR3 reads TGTGCCAGCAGCCAAGATCTCACAGACATCTATGGCTACACCTTC. This gives the protein CASSQDLTDIYGYTF.

This chain links TRBV5-1 with TRBJ2-2; D might be TRBD1 (5 bases). Germline V CDR1 and CDR2: SGHRS, YFSETQ. Trimming shortened V by 6 bases and J by 0 bases, and 6 bases separated the two germline ends. The CDR3 is 13 amino acids. This CDR3 is CASKQANTGELFF. The CDR3, as DNA: TGCGCCAGCAAACAGGCGAACACCGGGGAGCTGTTTTTT.

This chain links TRBV6-6 with TRBJ2-3, with unresolved D. The CDR3 runs 15 residues. Trimming stripped 4 bases from V and 1 base from J, with 12 bases between. Germline V CDR1 and CDR2: MNHNY, SVGAGI (reference sequence). In nucleotides, the CDR3 is TGTGCCAGCAGTTTCTCCAGTCACCGCACAGATACGCAGTATTTT. As protein: CASSFSSHRTDTQYF.

This clone was observed once. This sequence joins TRBV9 and TRBJ2-1; TRBD1 aligns across 8 bases. CDR3 length: 15 residues. CDR1 is SGDLS, CDR2 YYNGEE, per germline. The J segment lost 5 bases and the V segment lost 0 bases, leaving 4 bases of the junction unmatched. The CDR3 nucleotides read TGTGCCAGCAGCGTAGGACAGGGGAGACACAATGAGCAGTTCTTC. This codes for CASSVGQGRHNEQFF.

The chain has TRBV5-4 and TRBJ2-3; D not certain. Per the germline V gene, CDR1 is SGHNT and CDR2 is YYREEE (reference sequence). V lost 2 bases and J lost 1, with 5 bases in between. This CDR3 is built from 13 residues. CDR3 amino acids: CASSFKGTDTQYF. In DNA form, the CDR3 reads TGTGCCAGCAGCTTCAAGGGCACAGATACGCAGTATTTT.

The rearrangement links TRBV29-1 to TRBJ2-7, with 7 nucleotides matching TRBD1. V shed 6 bases and J 2 bases; nucleotides not matched to a gene: 10. There are 14 residues in the CDR3. Germline V lookup: CDR1 SQVTM, CDR2 ANQGSEA. CDR3 loop: CSVATGTVPYEQYF. CDR3 bases: TGCAGCGTAGCGACCGGGACAGTCCCCTACGAGCAGTACTTC.

V and J are TRBV12-5 and TRBJ2-3, with 11 positions matching TRBD2. From germline, CDR1 is LGHNT and CDR2 FRNRAP. The J segment lost 13 bases and the V segment lost 1 base, leaving 13 bases of the junction unmatched. The CDR3 runs to 16 residues. In nucleotides, the CDR3 is TGTGCTAGTGGTTTGGACTATACTAGCGGGAGACTCGGGGAGTATTTT. Translated, it gives CASGLDYTSGRLGEYF.

Turning to this clone: This CDR3 is also generated by other DNA sequences in the sample. The chain is built from TRBV7-8 and TRBJ2-3; 11 bases are a match to TRBD2. Germline CDR1 and CDR2: SGHVS and FQNEAQ. The CDR3 has 16 amino acids. Losses at the gene ends were 2 bases for V and 2 bases for J; bases not matched to a gene: 3. The DNA for the CDR3 is TGTGCCAGCAGCTTACTAGCGGGGGGCCCCACAGATACGCAGTATTTT. Translating gives CASSLLAGGPTDTQYF.

The gene calls are TRBV7-3 and TRBJ2-3; TRBD1 matches at 9 bases. Germline CDR1 SGHTA, CDR2 FQGTGA. J was trimmed by 6 bases and V by 5 bases; bases with no gene match: 6. The CDR3 consists of 14 residues. This chain's CDR3 is CASSPWTGADTQYF. The CDR3 nucleotides read TGTGCCAGCAGCCCATGGACAGGGGCTGATACGCAGTATTTT.

The chain employs TRBV2 and TRBJ2-7; the D gene is possibly TRBD1 (6 bases). Trimming pared 8 bases from V and 2 bases from J, leaving 13 bases between. The length of the CDR3 is 13 residues. Germline-derived CDR1 and CDR2 are SNHLY and FYNNEI. As DNA, the CDR3 is TGTGCCAGCGGGGTGGACAGAGCCTACGAGCAGTACTTC. This gives the protein CASGVDRAYEQYF.

The CDR3 here is CASRAGTGGHEQYF. CDR3 DNA sequence: TGCGCCAGCAGAGCCGGGACAGGGGGTCACGAGCAGTACTTC. The chain couples TRBV5-1 to TRBJ2-7; 11 positions match TRBD1. The CDR3 runs 14 residues. Per the germline V gene, CDR1 is SGHRS and CDR2 is YFSETQ. V gave up 5 bases and J gave up 5 bases; unmatched junction bases: 6.

This chain connects TRBV27 to TRBJ2-5; possibly TRBD2 for D (7 bases). The V and J ends lost 2 bases and 5 bases respectively, with 15 bases between them. The CDR3 runs to 15 residues. Germline CDR1 MNHEY, CDR2 SMNVEV (reference sequence). CDR3 nucleotides: TGTGCCAGCAGTTTAAGTGCGGGGAGGGGGGAGACCCAGTACTTC. Its protein is CASSLSAGRGETQYF.

The chain recombines TRBV7-6 with TRBJ2-7, with D uncertain. This CDR3 comprises 13 residues. Germline CDR1 and CDR2: SGHVS and FNYEAQ. V dropped 5 bases and J dropped 5 bases, with 13 bases sitting between them. CDR3 loop: CASSLGSWNEQYF. The CDR3 DNA is TGTGCCAGCAGCCTCGGGTCGTGGAACGAGCAGTACTTC.

Remarks on this clone: Other DNA sequences in the same sample also yield this CDR3. The V gene is TRBV5-1, the J gene TRBJ2-5; 16 bases are a match to TRBD2. The CDR3 contains 17 residues. With V trimmed by 4 bases and J by 5 bases, 8 bases remained unmatched. In germline, CDR1 is SGHRS, CDR2 YFSETQ. The chain's CDR3 is CASSPGLAGGPQETQYF. In DNA form, the CDR3 reads TGCGCCAGCAGCCCGGGACTAGCGGGAGGGCCCCAGGAGACCCAGTACTTC.

In its sample, this clone was seen once. This chain connects TRBV19 to TRBJ2-3; the D gene is possibly TRBD1 (5 bases). This CDR3 is 15 amino acids long. Trimming pared 1 base from V and 1 base from J, leaving 9 bases between. CDR1 is LNHDA, CDR2 SQIVND, per germline (reference sequence). The CDR3 coding sequence is TGTGCCAGTAGTATAGGAACAGGACGCACAGATACGCAGTATTTT. Translation: CASSIGTGRTDTQYF.

The V and J genes are TRBV5-1 and TRBJ2-2; TRBD1 agrees at 8 bases. V lost 4 bases, J lost 0 bases, and 2 bases stayed unmatched. The CDR3 loop spans 15 amino acids. Germline CDR1 is SGHRS and CDR2 is YFSETQ. The DNA of the CDR3 is TGCGCCAGCAGCCCACAGGGGGCGAACACCGGGGAGCTGTTTTTT. Its translation is CASSPQGANTGELFF.

The V call is TRBV10-2, the J call TRBJ2-1; D is unresolved. Trimming took off 3 bases at V and 6 bases at J, with 18 bases between the two ends. The CDR3 totals 16 residues. Germline assignment: CDR1 WSHSY and CDR2 SAAADI. The CDR3: CASSDVRLRPANEQFF. Written as DNA, the CDR3 is TGCGCCAGCAGTGATGTTCGGCTAAGGCCCGCCAATGAGCAGTTCTTC.